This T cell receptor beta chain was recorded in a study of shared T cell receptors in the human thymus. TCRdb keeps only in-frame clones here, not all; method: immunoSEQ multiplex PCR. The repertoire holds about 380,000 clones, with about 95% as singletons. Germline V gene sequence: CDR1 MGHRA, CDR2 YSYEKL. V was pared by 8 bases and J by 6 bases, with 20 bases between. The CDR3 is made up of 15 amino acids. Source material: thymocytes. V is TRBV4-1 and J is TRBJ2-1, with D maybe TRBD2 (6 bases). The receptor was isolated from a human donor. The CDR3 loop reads CASCPCGGERNEQFF. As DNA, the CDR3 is TGCGCCAGCTGCCCGTGCGGAGGGGAACGCAATGAGCAGTTCTTC.